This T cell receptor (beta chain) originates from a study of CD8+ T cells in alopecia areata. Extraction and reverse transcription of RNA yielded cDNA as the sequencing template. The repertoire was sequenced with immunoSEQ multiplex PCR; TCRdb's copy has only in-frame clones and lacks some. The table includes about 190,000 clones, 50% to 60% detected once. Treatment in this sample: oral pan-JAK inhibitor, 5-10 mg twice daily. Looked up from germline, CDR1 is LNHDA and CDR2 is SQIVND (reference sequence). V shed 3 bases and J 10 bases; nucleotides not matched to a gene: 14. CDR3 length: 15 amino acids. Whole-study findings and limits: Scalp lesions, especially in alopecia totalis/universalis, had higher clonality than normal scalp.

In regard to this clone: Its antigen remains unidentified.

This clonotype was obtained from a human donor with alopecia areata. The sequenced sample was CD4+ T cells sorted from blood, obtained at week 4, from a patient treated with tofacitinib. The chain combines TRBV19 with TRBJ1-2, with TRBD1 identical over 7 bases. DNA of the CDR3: TGTGCCAGTAGTATTCCAAACCTCGGACAGGACTACTACACCTTC. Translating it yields CASSIPNLGQDYYTF.